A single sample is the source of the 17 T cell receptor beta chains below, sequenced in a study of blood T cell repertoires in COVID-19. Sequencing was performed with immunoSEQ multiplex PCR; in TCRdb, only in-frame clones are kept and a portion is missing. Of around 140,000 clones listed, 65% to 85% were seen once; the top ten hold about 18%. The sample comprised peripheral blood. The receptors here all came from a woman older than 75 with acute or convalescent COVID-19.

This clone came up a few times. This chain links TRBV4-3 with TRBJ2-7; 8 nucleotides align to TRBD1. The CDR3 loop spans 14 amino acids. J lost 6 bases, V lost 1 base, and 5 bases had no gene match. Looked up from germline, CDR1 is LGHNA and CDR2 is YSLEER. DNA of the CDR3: TGCGCCAGCAGCCAAGGCCCCGACAGGGGCGAGCAGTACTTC. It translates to CASSQGPDRGEQYF.

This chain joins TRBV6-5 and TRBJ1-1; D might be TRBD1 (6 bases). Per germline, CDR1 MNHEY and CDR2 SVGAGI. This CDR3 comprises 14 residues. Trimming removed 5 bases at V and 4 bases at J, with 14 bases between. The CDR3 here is CASSLSRGGTEAFF. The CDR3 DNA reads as TGTGCCAGCAGTCTATCAAGGGGGGGCACTGAAGCTTTCTTT.

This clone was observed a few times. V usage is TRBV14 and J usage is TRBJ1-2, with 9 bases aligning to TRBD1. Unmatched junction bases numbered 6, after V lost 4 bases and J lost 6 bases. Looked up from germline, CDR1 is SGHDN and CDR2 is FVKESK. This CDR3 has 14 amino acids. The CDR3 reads CASSRDRAGNGYTF. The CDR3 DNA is TGTGCCAGCAGCCGGGACAGGGCTGGAAATGGCTACACCTTC.

The CDR3 sequence is CASSQVFHRGTGELFF. The CDR3 DNA sequence: TGCGCCAGCAGCCAAGTTTTCCACCGGGGCACCGGGGAGCTGTTTTTT. The chain carries TRBV4-3 and TRBJ2-2, with D tentatively TRBD2 (5 bases). This CDR3 contains 16 residues. V lost 1 base to trimming and J lost 4 bases, with 13 bases between them. CDR1 and CDR2 (germline): LGHNA, YSLEER.

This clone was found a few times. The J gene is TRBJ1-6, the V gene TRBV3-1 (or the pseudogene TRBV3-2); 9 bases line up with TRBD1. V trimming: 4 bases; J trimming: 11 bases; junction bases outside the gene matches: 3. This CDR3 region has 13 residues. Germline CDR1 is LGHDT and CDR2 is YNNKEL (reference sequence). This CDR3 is CASSLGQGPPLHF. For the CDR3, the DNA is TGTGCCAGCAGCCTGGGACAGGGCCCACCCCTCCACTTT.

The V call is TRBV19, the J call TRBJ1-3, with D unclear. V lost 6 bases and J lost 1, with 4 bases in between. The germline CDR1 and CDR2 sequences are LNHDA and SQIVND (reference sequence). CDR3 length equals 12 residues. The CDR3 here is CASRLSGNTIYF. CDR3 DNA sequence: TGTGCCAGTAGGCTATCTGGAAACACCATATATTTT. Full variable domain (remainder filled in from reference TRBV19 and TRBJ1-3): DGGITQSPKYLFRKEGQNVTLSCEQNLNHDAMYWYRQDPGQGLRLIYYSQIVNDFQKGDIAEGYSVSREKKESFPLTVTSAQKNPTAFYLCASRLSGNTIYFGEGSWLTVV.

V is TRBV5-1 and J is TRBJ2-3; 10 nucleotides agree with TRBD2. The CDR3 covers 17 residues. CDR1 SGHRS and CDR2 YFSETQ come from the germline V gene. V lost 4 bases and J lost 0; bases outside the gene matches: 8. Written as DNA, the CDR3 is TGCGCCAGCAGCCAAAACCCTAGCGGGAGTAGCACAGATACGCAGTATTTT. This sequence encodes CASSQNPSGSSTDTQYF.

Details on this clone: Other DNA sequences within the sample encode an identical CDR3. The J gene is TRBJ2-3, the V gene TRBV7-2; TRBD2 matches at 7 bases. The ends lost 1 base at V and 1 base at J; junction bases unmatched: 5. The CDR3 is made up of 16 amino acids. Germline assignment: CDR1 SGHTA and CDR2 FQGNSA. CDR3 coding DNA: TGTGCCAGCAGCTTAGGTCTGGCGGGAGGCACAGATACGCAGTATTTT. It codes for CASSLGLAGGTDTQYF. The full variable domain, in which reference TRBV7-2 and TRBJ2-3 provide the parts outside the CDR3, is GAGVSQSPSNKVTEKGKDVELRCDPISGHTALYWYRQSLGQGLEFLIYFQGNSAPDKSGLPSDRFSAERTGGSVSTLTIQRTQQEDSAVYLCASSLGLAGGTDTQYFGPGTRLTVL.

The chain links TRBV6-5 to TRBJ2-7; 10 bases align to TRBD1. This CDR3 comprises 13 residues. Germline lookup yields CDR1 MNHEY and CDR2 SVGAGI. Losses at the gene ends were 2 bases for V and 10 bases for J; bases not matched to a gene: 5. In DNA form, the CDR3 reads TGTGCCAGCAGTTACACCGGGACAGGGGAACAGTACTTC. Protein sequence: CASSYTGTGEQYF.

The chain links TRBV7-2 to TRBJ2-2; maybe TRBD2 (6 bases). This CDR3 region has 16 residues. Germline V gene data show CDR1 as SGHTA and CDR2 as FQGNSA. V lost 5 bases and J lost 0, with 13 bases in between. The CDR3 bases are TGTGCCAGCAGCCTCTTAGCGGTCACGAACACCGGGGAGCTGTTTTTT. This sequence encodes CASSLLAVTNTGELFF.

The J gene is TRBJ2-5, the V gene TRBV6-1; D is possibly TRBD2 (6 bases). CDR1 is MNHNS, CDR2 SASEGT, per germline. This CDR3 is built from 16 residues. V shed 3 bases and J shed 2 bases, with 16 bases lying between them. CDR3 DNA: TGTGCCAGCAGTGACGAAACGGGAGTCGGGCAAGAGACCCAGTACTTC. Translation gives CASSDETGVGQETQYF.

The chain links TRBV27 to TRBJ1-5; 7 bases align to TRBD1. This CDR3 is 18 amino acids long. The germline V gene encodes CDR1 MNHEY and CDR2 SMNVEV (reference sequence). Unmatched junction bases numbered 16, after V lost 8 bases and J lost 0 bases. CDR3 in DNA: TGTGCCAGCTCACCTGGGGGACAGCGAGATTATAGCAATCAGCCCCAGCATTTT. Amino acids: CASSPGGQRDYSNQPQHF.

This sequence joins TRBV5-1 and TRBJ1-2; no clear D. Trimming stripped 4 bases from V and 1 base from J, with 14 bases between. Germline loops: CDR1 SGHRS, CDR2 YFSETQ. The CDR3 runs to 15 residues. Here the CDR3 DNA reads TGCGCCAGCAGCCACAACCCCGGGATTAACTATGGCTACACCTTC. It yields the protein CASSHNPGINYGYTF.

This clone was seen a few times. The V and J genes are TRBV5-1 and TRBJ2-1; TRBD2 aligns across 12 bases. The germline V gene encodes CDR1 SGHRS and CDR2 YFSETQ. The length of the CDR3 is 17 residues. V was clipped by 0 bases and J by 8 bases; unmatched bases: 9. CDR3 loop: CASSLGMSSGGADEQFF. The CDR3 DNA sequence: TGCGCCAGCAGCTTGGGTATGTCTAGCGGGGGGGCCGATGAGCAGTTCTTC.

The CDR3 here is CASSVGQGAAEAFF. CDR3 in DNA: TGTGCCAGCAGCGTAGGACAGGGGGCGGCTGAAGCTTTCTTT. The gene calls are TRBV9 and TRBJ1-1; 10 bases map to TRBD1. This CDR3 comprises 14 residues. V was clipped by 0 bases and J by 6 bases; unmatched bases: 2. Germline assignment: CDR1 SGDLS and CDR2 YYNGEE.

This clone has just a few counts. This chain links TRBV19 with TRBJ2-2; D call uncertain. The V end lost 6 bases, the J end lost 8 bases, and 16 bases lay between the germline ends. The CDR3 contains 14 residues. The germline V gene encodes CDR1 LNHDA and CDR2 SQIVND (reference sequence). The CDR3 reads CASRGRQNWGELFF. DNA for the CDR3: TGTGCCAGTAGAGGCCGACAAAATTGGGGGGAGCTGTTTTTT.

Here the CDR3 reads CASSSDRLIQPQHF. Written as DNA, the CDR3 is TGTGCCAGCAGTTCAGACAGGTTGATTCAGCCCCAGCATTTT. This chain connects TRBV6-5 to TRBJ1-5; D perhaps matches TRBD1 (6 bases). Germline V gives CDR1 MNHEY, CDR2 SVGAGI. Trimming took off 4 bases at V and 6 bases at J, with 13 bases between the two ends. The length of the CDR3 is 14 residues.